The entry below gives a single T cell receptor beta chain sequence along with its context. Original processing methods: From reference gene primer amplification, estimates of nucleated cell counts were derived. TCRdb's copy holds only in-frame clones and misses some; the assay was immunoSEQ multiplex PCR. V, J and clone size were drawn from that table, and D and trimming were deduced from the DNA. This sample has about 330,000 clones, with roughly 85% found just once. J lost 0 bases, V lost 0 bases, and 8 bases had no gene match. Germline V gene lookup returns CDR1 SGHDN and CDR2 FVKESK. The CDR3 spans 18 residues. The data stem from a study of blood T cell repertoires in COVID-19. Study details: There were acute and convalescent COVID-19 samples, and they came from the United States, Italy and Spain. Nucleic acid was either cDNA or gDNA, and it came from T cells, B-cell-depleted T cells, or PBMCs.

The origin of this receptor is a human donor in a cohort sampled during active COVID-19. The sequencing input was peripheral blood. The genes are TRBV14 and TRBJ1-3; TRBD1 agrees at 7 bases. The CDR3 coding sequence is TGTGCCAGCAGCCAAGATCGGGGACAGTTAGTCTCTGGAAACACCATATATTTT. It specifies CASSQDRGQLVSGNTIYF. Filled out from reference TRBV14 and TRBJ1-3, the complete variable domain reads EAGVTQFPSHSVIEKGQTVTLRCDPISGHDNLYWYRRVMGKEIKFLLHFVKESKQDESGMPNNRFLAERTGGTYSTLKVQPAELEDSGVYFCASSQDRGQLVSGNTIYFGEGSWLTVV.